Each of the 9 T cell receptor beta chains below was sequenced from the same sample in a study of OX40 agonist ivuxolimab in advanced cancers. Profiled with immunoSEQ multiplex PCR; TCRdb holds only in-frame clones, not every one. The sample contains approximately 76,000 clones, 70% to 90% of which appear only once. The source was CD4+ or CD8+ T cells sorted from blood, collected in a trial of the OX40 agonist ivuxolimab. The receptors come from an adult with an advanced solid tumor such as melanoma, head and neck, liver or kidney cancer.

This sequence joins TRBV6-1 and TRBJ2-1, with D unclear. With 2 bases removed from V and 0 bases from J, the gap between germline ends came to 11 bases. The germline CDR1 and CDR2 sequences are MNHNS and SASEGT. This CDR3 comprises 16 residues. The CDR3 bases are TGTGCCAGCAGTGAATGGCAGTTGAGCTCCTACAATGAGCAGTTCTTC. Translated, it gives CASSEWQLSSYNEQFF.

This clone was observed a handful of times. The V and J genes are TRBV9 and TRBJ1-1; 9 bases agree with TRBD1. Germline CDR1 is SGDLS and CDR2 is YYNGEE. Trimming removed 3 bases from V and 2 bases from J; junction bases left unmatched: 14. The CDR3 runs to 18 residues. The CDR3 region is CASSAGDRDRARNTEAFF. The CDR3 nucleotides are TGTGCCAGCAGCGCGGGGGACCGGGACAGGGCTCGTAACACTGAAGCTTTCTTT.

Here the CDR3 DNA reads TGTGCCAGCAGTAACAGGGATAGGCAGCCCCAGCATTTT. Translation gives CASSNRDRQPQHF. The chain links TRBV6-5 to TRBJ1-5; D might be TRBD1 (6 bases). This CDR3 has 13 residues. Germline CDR1 MNHEY, CDR2 SVGAGI. V gave up 5 bases and J gave up 7 bases, with 12 bases separating them.

The chain is built from TRBV21-1 and TRBJ1-3; the D call in the table, TRBD1, was not verified against the DNA. TRBV21-1 has pseudogene status. This CDR3 is 14 amino acids long. CDR3: CASSNRATGNTIYF. The CDR3, as DNA: TGTGCCAGCAGCAACAGGGCAACTGGAAACACCATATATTTT.

The chain couples TRBV10-3 to TRBJ2-7; either TRBD1 or TRBD2 may supply D (5 bases each). The V end was cut by 11 bases, the J end by 2 bases, with 13 bases between. The germline V gene encodes CDR1 ENHRY and CDR2 SYGVKD. CDR3 size: 12 residues. CDR3 bases: TGTGCCTCAAGGGACCAAACCTACGAGCAGTACTTC. This gives the protein CASRDQTYEQYF.

This clone showed up just once. The chain employs TRBV19 and TRBJ2-1; the match to TRBD2 covers 12 bases. This CDR3 has 17 amino acids. The junction had 5 bases not matched to a gene; V was cut back by 3 bases and J by 2 bases. The germline CDR1 and CDR2 sequences are LNHDA and SQIVND (reference sequence). For the CDR3, the DNA is TGTGCCAGTAGTATGGGGAGACTAGCGGGGGCCTACAATGAGCAGTTCTTC. This sequence encodes CASSMGRLAGAYNEQFF.

The rearrangement joins TRBV6-5 to TRBJ2-7; D tentatively reads TRBD1 or TRBD2 (6 bases each). Per germline, CDR1 MNHEY and CDR2 SVGAGI. The CDR3 runs to 13 residues. The V gene lost 5 bases and the J gene lost 2 bases, with 10 bases spanning the gap. CDR3 region: CASSERGPYEQYF. CDR3 sequence (DNA): TGTGCCAGCAGTGAACGGGGGCCCTACGAGCAGTACTTC.

The chain links TRBV9 to TRBJ2-4, with 10 bases matching TRBD1. Germline V CDR1 and CDR2: SGDLS, YYNGEE. Trimming at V came to 0 bases and at J to 3 bases, leaving 6 bases not matched to a gene. The CDR3 length is 17 residues. DNA of the CDR3: TGTGCCAGCAGCGTAGACCCCGGGACAGGGGTCAAAAACATTCAGTACTTC. This translates into CASSVDPGTGVKNIQYF.

The chain couples TRBV6-5 to TRBJ1-5; D is uncertain. Trimming stripped 6 bases from V and 1 base from J, with 7 bases between. CDR1 MNHEY and CDR2 SVGAGI come from the germline V gene. The CDR3 has 13 amino acids. This CDR3 is CASRGRSNQPQHF. The CDR3 DNA follows: TGTGCCAGCAGAGGACGAAGCAATCAGCCCCAGCATTTT.